This TCR beta chain was documented in a study of shared clonotypes between healthy human individuals. Findings of the study overall: Memory subsets had estimated richness that was generally smaller than that of naive subsets. Unshared clonotypes carried lower generation probabilities than those common to all four donors.

Measured with immunoSEQ multiplex PCR; TCRdb has only the in-frame clones, and not every one. The table records roughly 2 million clones, under 97% of them present only once. In the case of this clone: The antigen is undetermined.

Division of CD4+ cells produced a CD45RA+ naive subset and a CD45RA-negative memory subset. From germline, CDR1 is SGHNT and CDR2 YYREEE (reference sequence). V was trimmed by 4 bases and J by 4 bases, leaving 11 bases between them. The CDR3 sequence is 13 residues long. The specimen was naive CD4+ T cells sorted from blood. The subset was: CD45RA+ positively selected. The V call is TRBV5-4, the J call TRBJ1-1; tentatively, D is TRBD1 (5 bases). This clonotype originated in a man aged 18 to 35 in good health. The CDR3 region is CASSTSGPTEAFF. The CDR3 DNA reads TGTGCCAGCAGCACCTCGGGACCCACTGAAGCTTTCTTT.